This T cell receptor beta chain appears in the sequencing data of a study of vaccination and CD4 T cells after COVID-19. As for the study in general: A vaccine, either BNT162b2 or mRNA-1273, was given to participants in two doses. Overlapping spike peptides from SARS-CoV-2, HCoV-NL63, HCoV-OC43 and HCoV-229E served to stimulate the cells.

Note on this clonotype: The target antigen is unknown.

Per germline, CDR1 LNHDA and CDR2 SQIVND (reference sequence). V shed 5 bases and J 4 bases; nucleotides not matched to a gene: 9. The CDR3 extends over 15 amino acids. The Oncomine TCR Beta short-read assay sequenced DNA from cultured CD4+ T cells. The authors extracted genomic DNA from cultured CD4+ T cells. One entry per CDR3 protein, called by TCRdb with MiXCR from the PCR reads. Of about 19,000 distinct CDR3 sequences listed, roughly 31% are singletons. As to treatment: roughly ten-day PBMC culture with coronavirus spike peptide pools or control peptides (ViraFEST assay). J is TRBJ1-1 and V is TRBV19; 8 nucleotides line up with TRBD1. Sequenced sample: cultured CD4+ T cells from blood. This TCR was sampled from a human donor with COVID-19. CDR3 coding DNA: TGTGCCAGTAGTCCGACAGGGGTGTGGGGCACTGAAGCTTTCTTT. As protein: CASSPTGVWGTEAFF. The whole variable domain, remainder taken from reference TRBV19 and TRBJ1-1, is DGGITQSPKYLFRKEGQNVTLSCEQNLNHDAMYWYRQDPGQGLRLIYYSQIVNDFQKGDIAEGYSVSREKKESFPLTVTSAQKNPTAFYLCASSPTGVWGTEAFFGQGTRLTVV.